The T cell receptor (beta chain) described here comes from a study of blood T cell repertoires in COVID-19. Overall study: Samples taken during acute and convalescent COVID-19 were collected in the United States, Italy and Spain. Sources were T cells, B-cell-depleted T cells, or PBMCs; the material itself was cDNA or gDNA.

As processed by the authors: Using reference gene primer amplification, nucleated cell counts were estimated. Assay: immunoSEQ multiplex PCR; the TCRdb copy retains only in-frame clones and omits some. V and J calls and clone size come straight from that table; D and trimming were deduced from the DNA. In the table there are fewer than 150,000 clones, 84% of which are singletons. In this sample, this clone turned up once. The clonotype was recovered from a human donor in a cohort sampled during active COVID-19. Sequenced sample: peripheral blood.

The CDR3: CASSIRRDGYYGYTF. The CDR3 DNA sequence: TGTGCCAGTAGTATTAGGAGGGACGGATACTATGGCTACACCTTC. The chain is built from TRBV19 and TRBJ1-2; possibly TRBD1 for D (5 bases). The germline gives CDR1 LNHDA, CDR2 SQIVND (reference sequence). V lost 3 bases, J lost 3 bases, and 14 bases lay in between. This CDR3 is 15 amino acids long.